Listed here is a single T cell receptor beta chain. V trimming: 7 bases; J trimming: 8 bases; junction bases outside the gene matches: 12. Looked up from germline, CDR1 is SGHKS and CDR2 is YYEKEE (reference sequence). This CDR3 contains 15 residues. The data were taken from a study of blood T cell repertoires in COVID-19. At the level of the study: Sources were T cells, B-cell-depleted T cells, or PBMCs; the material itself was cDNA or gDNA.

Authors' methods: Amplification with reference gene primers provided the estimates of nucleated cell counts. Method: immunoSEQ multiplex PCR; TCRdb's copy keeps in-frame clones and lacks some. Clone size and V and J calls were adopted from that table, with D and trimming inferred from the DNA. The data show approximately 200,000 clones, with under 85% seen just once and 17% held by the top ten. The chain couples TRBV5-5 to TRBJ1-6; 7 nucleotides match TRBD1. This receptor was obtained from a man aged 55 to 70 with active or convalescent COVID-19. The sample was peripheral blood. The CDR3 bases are TGTGCCAGCTCCAGGGGGGCAGGGGATTATTCACCCCTCCACTTT. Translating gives CASSRGAGDYSPLHF. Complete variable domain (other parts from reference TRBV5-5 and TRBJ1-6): DAGVTQSPTHLIKTRGQQVTLRCSPISGHKSVSWYQQVLGQGPQFIFQYYEKEERGRGNFPDRFSARQFPNYSSELNVNALLLGDSALYLCASSRGAGDYSPLHFGNGTRLTVT.